Below are 17 T cell receptor beta chains sequenced from a single sample in a study of T cells in Graves' hyperthyroidism and ophthalmopathy. The TCR beta CDR3 regions underwent amplification using RNA transcripts as the source. First-round RT-PCR of the TCR CDR3 relied on the HTBI primer set. Via MiXCR, TCRdb re-called the multiplex PCR reads, giving one row per CDR3 protein. The table records more than 600,000 distinct CDR3 sequences, approximately 16% of them present only once. Material for sequencing was blood. The receptor source for this set is a young man with Graves' hyperthyroidism.

The chain joins TRBV7-2 to TRBJ2-7; a possible D gene is TRBD1 (5 bases). Trimming cost V 3 bases and J 6 bases, with 12 bases left between them. The CDR3 loop spans 13 amino acids. Per germline, CDR1 SGHTA and CDR2 FQGNSA. CDR3 nucleotide sequence: TGTGCCAGCAGCTTTGACAGATCCAGCGAGCAGTACTTC. It yields the protein CASSFDRSSEQYF. The whole variable domain, remainder taken from reference TRBV7-2 and TRBJ2-7, is GAGVSQSPSNKVTEKGKDVELRCDPISGHTALYWYRQSLGQGLEFLIYFQGNSAPDKSGLPSDRFSAERTGGSVSTLTIQRTQQEDSAVYLCASSFDRSSEQYFGPGTRLTVT.

This clonotype appeared many times. The V and J genes are TRBV12-3 or TRBV12-4 and TRBJ2-3; 7 bases are shared with TRBD2. The CDR3 totals 13 residues. V lost 10 bases to trimming and J lost 2 bases; unmatched junction nucleotides: 6. CDR3 DNA sequence: TGTGCCACTTCTAGCGGACTCACAGATACGCAGTATTTT. It translates to CATSSGLTDTQYF.

In its sample, this clonotype was seen many times. The chain is built from TRBV30 and TRBJ1-4, with TRBD1 as a possible D gene (5 bases). Trimming stripped 2 bases from V and 2 bases from J, with 9 bases between. CDR3 length: 14 amino acids. Per germline, CDR1 GTSNPN and CDR2 SVGIG (reference sequence). Written as DNA, the CDR3 is TGTGCCTGGAGTTGGGGACTGACTAATGAAAAACTGTTTTTT. The encoded protein is CAWSWGLTNEKLFF.

Details on this clonotype: A read error may produce the germline difference seen at one junction end. V gene TRBV12-3 or TRBV12-4 combines with J gene TRBJ2-5, with a possible D match to TRBD1 (6 bases). This CDR3 region has 13 residues. CDR3 DNA: TGTACCAGCAGTTACAGGGTCGGGGAGACCCAGTACTTC. Its translation is CTSSYRVGETQYF.

This clonotype came up many times. The chain uses TRBV28 and TRBJ2-5; D is tentatively TRBD1 or TRBD2 (5 bases each). From germline, CDR1 is MDHEN and CDR2 SYDVKM. The CDR3 totals 14 residues. Trimming cost V 3 bases and J 1 base, with 9 bases left between them. CDR3: CASSFGGGQETQYF. In nucleotides, the CDR3 is TGTGCCAGCAGTTTCGGTGGGGGCCAAGAGACCCAGTACTTC. Complete variable domain (other parts from reference TRBV28 and TRBJ2-5): DVKVTQSSRYLVKRTGEKVFLECVQDMDHENMFWYRQDPGLGLRLIYFSYDVKMKEKGDIPEGYSVSREKKERFSLILESASTNQTSMYLCASSFGGGQETQYFGPGTRLLVL.

This clonotype was detected only a few times. This chain connects TRBV7-3 to TRBJ2-7; D unresolved. The CDR3 length is 11 residues. Trimming took off 5 bases at V and 6 bases at J, with 8 bases between the two ends. Germline V lookup: CDR1 SGHTA, CDR2 FQGTGA. CDR3 nucleotides: TGTGCCAGCAGCAAAACTGGCGAGCAGTACTTC. This sequence encodes CASSKTGEQYF. Full variable domain (outside the CDR3, taken from reference TRBV7-3 and TRBJ2-7): GAGVSQTPSNKVTEKGKYVELRCDPISGHTALYWYRQSLGQGPEFLIYFQGTGAADDSGLPNDRFFAVRPEGSVSTLKIQRTERGDSAVYLCASSKTGEQYFGPGTRLTVT.

The chain combines TRBV27 with TRBJ2-3, with TRBD1 matching 9 bases. The CDR3 runs 18 residues. Trimming at V came to 6 bases and at J to 3 bases, leaving 16 bases not matched to a gene. Germline V gives CDR1 MNHEY, CDR2 SMNVEV (reference sequence). The CDR3 reads CASSITGGWGRRTDTQYF. CDR3 in DNA: TGTGCCAGCAGCATCACAGGGGGCTGGGGAAGGAGGACAGATACGCAGTATTTT.

This clonotype was counted ten times or more. This chain links TRBV28 with TRBJ2-7; 7 bases map to TRBD1. The CDR3 covers 15 residues. Germline loops: CDR1 MDHEN, CDR2 SYDVKM. The junction had 9 bases not matched to a gene; V was cut back by 7 bases and J by 0 bases. The CDR3 protein is CASISLGQSSYEQYF. The CDR3 bases are TGTGCCAGCATCTCTCTGGGACAGAGCTCCTACGAGCAGTACTTC.

This clonotype was counted a few times. CDR3 loop: CASSRVGDRLYEQYF. The CDR3 DNA follows: TGTGCCAGCAGCCGGGTGGGGGACAGACTGTACGAGCAGTACTTC. The chain uses TRBV3-1 and TRBJ2-7; TRBD1 matches 7 bases. J gave up 4 bases and V 4 bases, and 10 bases lay outside the gene matches. The CDR3 length is 15 residues. From germline, CDR1 is LGHDT and CDR2 YNNKEL (reference sequence).

This clonotype was recorded many times. The V call is TRBV12-3 or TRBV12-4, the J call TRBJ2-2; the match to TRBD1 covers 9 bases. This CDR3 spans 16 amino acids. The J segment lost 6 bases and the V segment lost 7 bases, leaving 12 bases of the junction unmatched. CDR3 amino acids: CASTIGTGMYAGELFF. As DNA, the CDR3 is TGTGCCAGCACCATAGGGACAGGGATGTATGCCGGGGAGCTGTTTTTT.

This clonotype was observed a handful of times. Being one base from a much bigger clone, this may be a read error. The rearrangement links TRBV20-1 to TRBJ2-3; D uncertain. Germline-derived CDR1 and CDR2 are DFQATT and SNEGSKA (reference sequence). The CDR3 consists of 11 residues. V lost 3 bases and J lost 5, with 6 bases in between. Written as DNA, the CDR3 is TGCAGTGCTAGTATTGGAGATACGCAGTATTTT. The encoded protein is CSASIGDTQYF.

The chain recombines TRBV6-2 or TRBV6-3 with TRBJ1-5; D not resolved. The CDR3 has 12 residues. V dropped 5 bases and J dropped 9 bases, with 11 bases sitting between them. Germline lookup yields CDR1 MNHEY and CDR2 SVGEGT. The CDR3 sequence is CASSHPEGPQHF. The CDR3 region has the DNA TGTGCCAGCAGTCACCCCGAAGGGCCCCAGCATTTT.

CDR3 sequence: CASSIVCNTGELFF. The CDR3 DNA is TGTGCCAGTAGTATAGTCTGTAACACCGGGGAGCTGTTTTTT. The chain employs TRBV19 and TRBJ2-2; D gene ambiguous. Germline V gene sequence: CDR1 LNHDA, CDR2 SQIVND (reference sequence). V lost 1 base, J lost 2 bases, and 5 bases lay in between. The CDR3 totals 14 residues.

The chain couples TRBV2 to TRBJ1-6; no firm D call. The germline V gene has CDR1 SNHLY and CDR2 FYNNEI. The CDR3 consists of 10 residues. V lost 4 bases, J lost 11 bases, and 3 bases lay in between. The CDR3 spells CASSAAPLHF. DNA for the CDR3: TGTGCCAGCAGTGCGGCACCCCTCCACTTT.

This clonotype was counted only a few times. The rearrangement links TRBV7-2 to TRBJ2-3; D perhaps matches TRBD2 (6 bases). V was cut by 5 bases and J by 0 bases, with 12 bases left in between. Germline V lookup: CDR1 SGHTA, CDR2 FQGNSA. This CDR3 is 15 amino acids long. The chain's CDR3 is CASSPSGPSTDTQYF. CDR3 coding DNA: TGTGCCAGCAGCCCGAGCGGGCCCAGCACAGATACGCAGTATTTT.

This clonotype was seen at least ten times. This chain links TRBV30 with TRBJ2-7; 7 positions match TRBD1. CDR1 and CDR2 (germline): GTSNPN, SVGIG (reference sequence). V dropped 3 bases and J dropped 6; count of bases not matched to a gene: 8. This CDR3 is 13 amino acids long. Here the CDR3 reads CAWSFNRGREQYF. The CDR3 DNA follows: TGTGCCTGGAGCTTTAACAGGGGACGCGAGCAGTACTTC.

This clonotype was seen many times. The genes are TRBV28 and TRBJ1-5; a weak D match, TRBD1 (5 bases). Trimming left V 6 bases short and J 3 bases short, with 15 bases between. The CDR3 loop spans 15 amino acids. From germline, CDR1 is MDHEN and CDR2 SYDVKM. For the CDR3, the DNA is TGTGCCAGCAGGATCCGGGGCGCCTTCAATCAGCCCCAGCATTTT. This codes for CASRIRGAFNQPQHF.